These 4 T cell receptor beta chains came from one sample sequenced in a study of kidney transplant recipient with SARS-CoV-2 infection. TCRdb reprocessed the reads with MiXCR, giving one entry per CDR3 protein. This table holds approximately 250,000 distinct CDR3 sequences, about 28% found once. Sequencing used a blood sample, obtained at baseline and on roughly day 120 from a kidney transplant recipient. The receptors come from a male patient aged 30 to 39 who had COVID-19 and was a kidney transplant recipient. Some of the T cells may derive from the graft donor.

Ten or more counts support this clonotype. V is TRBV12-3 or TRBV12-4 and J is TRBJ2-2; D gene ambiguous. With 3 bases removed from V and 1 base from J, the gap between germline ends came to 9 bases. This CDR3 region has 15 residues. The DNA for the CDR3 is TGTGCCAGCAGTTTTTCTTACAAGAACACCGGGGAGCTGTTTTTT. Its protein is CASSFSYKNTGELFF.

A word on this clonotype: This could be a read error, since a much larger clone is one nucleotide away. The chain links TRBV7-2 to TRBJ2-2, with D possibly being TRBD2 (5 bases). This CDR3 has 13 residues. Germline CDR1 SGHTA, CDR2 FQGNSA. CDR3 amino acids: CASSVGYTGEMFF. CDR3 bases: TGTGCCAGCAGCGTTGGTTACACCGGGGAGATGTTTTTT. Full variable domain (remainder filled in from reference TRBV7-2 and TRBJ2-2): GAGVSQSPSNKVTEKGKDVELRCDPISGHTALYWYRQSLGQGLEFLIYFQGNSAPDKSGLPSDRFSAERTGGSVSTLTIQRTQQEDSAVYLCASSVGYTGEMFFGEGSRLTVL.

This clonotype was detected ten times or more. The chain carries TRBV15 and TRBJ2-7, with D tentatively TRBD1 (7 bases). The V gene lost 4 bases and the J gene lost 2 bases, with 15 bases spanning the gap. CDR1 and CDR2 (germline): LNHNV, YYDKDF (reference sequence). CDR3 length equals 15 residues. CDR3 sequence reads: CATSTGGQRAYEQYF. CDR3 DNA sequence: TGTGCCACCAGCACCGGGGGACAGCGCGCCTACGAGCAGTACTTC. The variable domain in full, completed from reference TRBV15 and TRBJ2-7, reads DAMVIQNPRYQVTQFGKPVTLSCSQTLNHNVMYWYQQKSSQAPKLLFHYYDKDFNNEADTPDNFQSRRPNTSFCFLDIRSPGLGDTAMYLCATSTGGQRAYEQYFGPGTRLTVT.

This clonotype was counted at least ten times. V and J are TRBV5-4 and TRBJ1-4, with no clear D. Germline V CDR1 and CDR2: SGHNT, YYREEE (reference sequence). The CDR3 has 16 residues. Trimming pared 0 bases from V and 3 bases from J, leaving 12 bases between. CDR3 DNA: TGTGCCAGCAGCTTGGCGGGGAGGAGCTCTAATGAAAAACTGTTTTTT. Protein: CASSLAGRSSNEKLFF.